The rows below give T cell receptor beta chains drawn from one sample of a study of CD8 T cells in Susac syndrome. TCRdb processed the immunoSEQ multiplex PCR reads anew with MiXCR; each CDR3 protein has one entry. The repertoire holds 150,000 to 200,000 distinct CDR3 sequences, with 85% to 95% as singletons. The sequencing input was CD4+ T cells from PBMCs. The receptors here all came from a human donor with Susac syndrome. Each CDR3 is given with its conserved first and last residue. A D gene is named only where the DNA matches it firmly. Size is omitted from some rows. Given values are once, few, many or a class for expanded clones.

j_call d_call clone_size v_call cdr3_aa cdr3_nt
TRBJ2-1 - - TRBV24-1 CATSDPQGGGSYNEQFF TGTGCCACCAGTGATCCCCAAGGGGGAGGGTCCTACAATGAGCAGTTCTTC
TRBJ2-3 - - TRBV15 CATSRGTVQTTQYF TGTGCCACCAGCCGCGGGACAGTTCAGACTACGCAGTATTTT
TRBJ2-3 TRBD2 - TRBV4-1 CASSQDQAGGYTDTQYF TGCGCCAGCAGCCAAGATCAAGCGGGGGGATACACAGATACGCAGTATTTT
TRBJ2-1 - once TRBV4-3 CASSQGGGDEQFF TGCGCCAGCAGCCAAGGGGGTGGCGATGAGCAGTTCTTC
TRBJ2-5 - - TRBV12-3/TRBV12-4 CASTAGETQYF TGTGCCAGCACAGCCGGCGAGACCCAGTACTTC
TRBJ2-3 - - TRBV2 CANTYADTQYF TGTGCCAACACGTACGCAGATACGCAGTATTTT
TRBJ2-5 - - TRBV15 CATSRDLASRETQYF TGTGCCACCAGCAGAGATCTGGCTAGTCGGGAGACCCAGTACTTC
TRBJ2-1 - - TRBV11-2 CASSLGGNSYNEQFF TGTGCCAGCAGCTTAGGAGGAAACTCCTACAATGAGCAGTTCTTC
TRBJ2-2 - - TRBV25-1 CASSPGRLTGELFF TGTGCCAGCAGCCCGGGACGGCTTACGGGGGAGCTGTTTTTT
TRBJ2-3 - - TRBV7-3 CASSLGGAKDTQYF TGTGCCAGCAGCTTAGGGGGGGCCAAAGATACGCAGTATTTT
TRBJ2-3 - - TRBV7-2 CASSLVSYTQYF TGTGCCAGCAGCTTAGTTTCGTATACGCAGTATTTT
TRBJ2-5 - - TRBV20-1 CSARGHYQETQYF TGCAGTGCTAGGGGGCACTACCAAGAGACCCAGTACTTC